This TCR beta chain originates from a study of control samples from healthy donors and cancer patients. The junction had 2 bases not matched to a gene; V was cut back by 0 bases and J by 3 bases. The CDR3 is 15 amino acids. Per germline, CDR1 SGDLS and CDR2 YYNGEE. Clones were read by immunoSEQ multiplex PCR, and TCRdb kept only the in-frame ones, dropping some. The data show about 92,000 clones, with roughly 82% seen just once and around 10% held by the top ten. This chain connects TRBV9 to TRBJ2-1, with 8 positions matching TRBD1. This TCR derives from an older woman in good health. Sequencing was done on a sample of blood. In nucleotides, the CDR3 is TGTGCCAGCAGCGTAGAGGGGACAGGCTACAATGAGCAGTTCTTC. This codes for CASSVEGTGYNEQFF.